The rows below give T cell receptor beta chains drawn from one sample of a study of cytomegalovirus exposure and HLA in healthy donors. Sequencing was performed with immunoSEQ multiplex PCR; in TCRdb, only in-frame clones are kept and a portion is missing. This sample has roughly 120,000 clones, with about four fifths found just once. The sample taken for sequencing was PBMCs. These receptors all stem from a female donor in good health and CMV-seropositive. CDR3s include the opening cysteine and the closing phenylalanine or tryptophan. D genes are given only for firm matches. Only some rows state a clone size, as once, few, many or a class for expanded clones.

v_call	d_call	j_call	clone_size	cdr3_aa	cdr3_nt
TRBV18	TRBD1	TRBJ1-6	once	CASSPRNDRGGASLHF	TGTGCCAGCTCACCACGGAACGACAGGGGAGGGGCATCCCTCCACTTT
TRBV7-9	-	TRBJ2-1	-	CASSLAARVYEQFF	TGTGCCAGCAGCTTAGCGGCCAGGGTCTATGAGCAGTTCTTC
TRBV2	-	TRBJ1-1	-	CASRRQNRNTEAFF	TGTGCCAGCAGGAGACAGAACCGGAACACTGAAGCTTTCTTT
TRBV14	TRBD1	TRBJ1-6	-	CASSQGDREASPLHF	TGTGCCAGCAGCCAAGGGGACAGGGAGGCATCGCCCCTCCACTTT
TRBV30	TRBD2	TRBJ2-3	-	CACQAGGQSTDTQYF	TGTGCCTGCCAAGCGGGGGGCCAAAGCACAGATACGCAGTATTTT
TRBV5-1	-	TRBJ2-7	-	CASSSDSQTMEVYF	TGCGCCAGCAGCTCGGACAGCCAAACCATGGAGGTGTACTTC
TRBV4-2	-	TRBJ2-5	-	CASSSQGGKETQYF	TGTGCCAGCAGCTCGCAGGGAGGAAAAGAGACCCAGTACTTC
TRBV19	TRBD1	TRBJ1-1	-	CASSIRTGEAFF	TGTGCCAGTAGTATAAGGACAGGTGAAGCTTTCTTT
TRBV7-2	TRBD1	TRBJ1-4	-	CASSTGGNEKLFF	TGTGCCAGTAGCACAGGGGGTAATGAAAAACTGTTTTTT
TRBV6-5	TRBD1	TRBJ2-2	-	CASRRTGSNTGELFF	TGTGCCAGCAGGCGGACAGGGTCGAACACCGGGGAGCTGTTTTTT
TRBV5-5	-	TRBJ1-5	-	CASSPDRFGNQPQHF	TGTGCCAGCAGCCCGGACAGATTCGGCAATCAGCCCCAGCATTTT
TRBV5-1	TRBD1	TRBJ1-6	-	CASSLEGGWNSPLHF	TGCGCCAGCAGCTTGGAAGGGGGCTGGAATTCACCCCTCCACTTT
TRBV14	-	TRBJ1-1	-	CASSYGLNTEAFF	TGTGCCAGCAGTTACGGTCTAAACACTGAAGCTTTCTTT
TRBV4-1	TRBD1	TRBJ2-7	many	CASSQGQGVPYEQYF	TGCGCCAGCAGCCAGGGACAGGGGGTTCCCTACGAGCAGTACTTC
TRBV5-6	-	TRBJ1-6	few	CASTGYNTHSPLHF	TGTGCCAGCACAGGCTACAACACTCATTCACCCCTCCACTTT
TRBV2	TRBD1	TRBJ1-2	once	CASSETDRGRYTF	TGTGCCAGCAGTGAGACTGACAGGGGTCGCTACACCTTC
TRBV5-1	-	TRBJ2-5	-	CASSTGGNSGTQETQYF	TGCGCCAGCAGCACGGGGGGCAATTCGGGGACCCAAGAGACCCAGTACTTC
TRBV9	TRBD2	TRBJ2-1	-	CASSGRYSGGSYNEQFF	TGTGCCAGCAGCGGGAGGTATAGCGGGGGCTCCTACAATGAGCAGTTCTTC
TRBV18	-	TRBJ2-5	-	CASSLGQKETQYF	TGTGCCAGCTCACTTGGACAGAAAGAGACCCAGTACTTC
TRBV13	-	TRBJ1-6	-	CASSLGGAGSPLHF	TGTGCCAGCAGCTTAGGAGGGGCTGGTTCACCCCTCCACTTT
TRBV5-1	-	TRBJ2-7	-	CASSFGGDYYEQYF	TGCGCCAGCAGCTTTGGTGGCGACTACTACGAGCAGTACTTC
TRBV18	TRBD1	TRBJ2-6	-	CASTDDRGAGANVLTF	TGTGCCAGCACCGATGACAGGGGCGCTGGGGCCAACGTCCTGACTTTC
TRBV28	-	TRBJ2-1	-	CASSLYTSYNEQFF	TGTGCCAGCAGTTTGTACACCTCATACAATGAGCAGTTCTTC
TRBV18	-	TRBJ1-1	-	CASSPGGSDTEAFF	TGTGCCAGCTCACCGGGGGGAAGTGACACTGAAGCTTTCTTT
TRBV5-4	TRBD1	TRBJ2-7	-	CASSNSPGQLLEQYF	TGTGCCAGCAGTAACTCTCCGGGACAGCTCTTGGAGCAGTACTTC
TRBV30	TRBD1	TRBJ2-2	-	CAWAQGTPGELFF	TGTGCCTGGGCACAGGGGACCCCCGGGGAGCTGTTTTTT
TRBV5-5	TRBD1	TRBJ1-5	-	CASSLAPRDSSNQPQHF	TGTGCCAGCAGCTTGGCTCCACGGGACAGTAGCAATCAGCCCCAGCATTTT
TRBV7-2	-	TRBJ1-2	-	CASSPREVRYGYTF	TGTGCCAGCAGCCCACGGGAAGTCCGCTATGGCTACACCTTC
TRBV5-4	TRBD2	TRBJ2-1	-	CASSLGGLGGGAAEQFF	TGTGCCAGCAGCTTGGGGGGTCTTGGCGGGGGGGCCGCGGAGCAGTTCTTC
TRBV15	-	TRBJ1-6	-	CATSQIRQYNSPLHF	TGTGCCACCAGCCAGATACGACAGTATAATTCACCCCTCCACTTT
TRBV11-1	TRBD2	TRBJ2-5	-	CASSLMGLASETQYF	TGTGCCAGCAGCTTAATGGGACTAGCCAGTGAGACCCAGTACTTC
TRBV9	-	TRBJ1-1	-	CASSVRGGVNTEAFF	TGTGCCAGCAGCGTTAGGGGGGGGGTGAACACTGAAGCTTTCTTT
TRBV5-8	TRBD2	TRBJ2-7	-	CASSPRLAGSYEQYF	TGTGCCAGCAGCCCCCGGCTAGCGGGCTCCTACGAGCAGTACTTC
TRBV4-1	-	TRBJ2-5	-	CASSQETPWAFGRGETQYF	TGCGCCAGCAGCCAAGAAACCCCATGGGCTTTTGGTCGGGGAGAGACCCAGTACTTC
TRBV9	-	TRBJ2-7	-	CASSVPRMIYEQYF	TGTGCCAGCAGCGTACCTAGAATGATCTACGAGCAGTACTTC
TRBV6-5	-	TRBJ1-1	-	CASSYSEGALNTEAFF	TGTGCCAGCAGTTACTCGGAAGGGGCCCTGAACACTGAAGCTTTCTTT
TRBV25-1	TRBD2	TRBJ2-7	-	CASSELGTTASSEQYF	TGTGCCAGCAGTGAATTGGGGACTACAGCTTCTAGCGAGCAGTACTTC
TRBV2	TRBD2	TRBJ2-2	-	CASNQRGSTGELFF	TGTGCCAGCAACCAGCGGGGTAGCACCGGGGAGCTGTTTTTT
TRBV6-5	-	TRBJ1-1	-	CASSFFAGEAFF	TGTGCCAGCAGTTTCTTTGCCGGTGAAGCTTTCTTT
TRBV5-1	TRBD2	TRBJ2-7	-	CASSWGGSGGAYEQYF	TGCGCCAGCAGTTGGGGGGGTAGCGGGGGAGCCTACGAGCAGTACTTC
TRBV14	-	TRBJ1-4	once	CASSQELGAGNEKLFF	TGTGCCAGCAGCCAAGAATTAGGGGCGGGAAATGAAAAACTGTTTTTT
TRBV6-5	TRBD1	TRBJ2-7	-	CASSYSRTGLYEQYF	TGTGCCAGCAGTTACTCTCGGACAGGGTTGTACGAGCAGTACTTC
TRBV7-8	-	TRBJ1-4	-	CASSSQQQNKDEKLFF	TGTGCCAGCAGCTCGCAACAGCAGAATAAGGATGAAAAACTGTTTTTT
TRBV19	-	TRBJ2-3	-	CASSTRTTIGITDTQYF	TGTGCCAGTAGTACCAGGACGACTATCGGCATCACAGATACGCAGTATTTT
TRBV5-1	TRBD1	TRBJ2-7	-	CASSFEDRGRQYF	TGCGCCAGCAGCTTTGAAGACAGGGGGCGCCAGTACTTC
TRBV18	-	TRBJ2-7	-	CASSPTAPGAYEQYF	TGTGCCAGCTCACCAACAGCACCAGGGGCGTACGAGCAGTACTTC
TRBV5-6	TRBD2	TRBJ2-1	-	CASSLWKRGYNEQFF	TGTGCCAGCAGCTTGTGGAAGCGGGGTTACAATGAGCAGTTCTTC
TRBV6-5	TRBD2	TRBJ2-3	-	CASSRLAGGLDTQYF	TGTGCCAGCAGTAGACTAGCGGGGGGGCTCGATACGCAGTATTTT
TRBV7-3	-	TRBJ2-5	-	CASSLTTLGTQYF	TGTGCCAGCAGCTTAACGACCCTAGGGACCCAGTACTTC
TRBV5-1	TRBD2	TRBJ2-7	once	CASKPSGESSYEQYF	TGCGCCAGCAAGCCAAGCGGGGAATCCTCCTACGAGCAGTACTTC
TRBV6-5	-	TRBJ1-5	-	CASRRQVTQPQHF	TGTGCCAGCAGACGACAGGTTACCCAGCCCCAGCATTTT
TRBV7-3	TRBD2	TRBJ2-1	-	CASSSERGGLSSYNEQFF	TGTGCCAGCAGCTCTGAGCGGGGGGGCCTTAGCTCCTACAATGAGCAGTTCTTC
TRBV28	-	TRBJ1-1	-	CASSSPRSPSNTEAFF	TGTGCCAGCAGCTCACCCCGGAGTCCGAGCAACACTGAAGCTTTCTTT
TRBV7-3	-	TRBJ2-1	-	CASSLARGNEQFF	TGTGCCAGCAGCTTAGCCAGGGGAAATGAGCAGTTCTTC
TRBV29-1	-	TRBJ1-4	once	CSVGTPAGEKLFF	TGCAGCGTCGGGACTCCGGCAGGGGAAAAACTGTTTTTT
TRBV14	TRBD1	TRBJ2-7	once	CASSQDRGTGGFYEQYF	TGTGCCAGCAGCCAAGACAGAGGGACAGGGGGCTTCTACGAGCAGTACTTC
TRBV7-6	-	TRBJ2-5	-	CASSLASTWATQYF	TGTGCCAGCAGCTTAGCGAGTACATGGGCGACCCAGTACTTC
TRBV28	-	TRBJ2-3	-	CASRQRGSDTQYF	TGTGCCAGCAGGCAGAGAGGTTCAGATACGCAGTATTTT
TRBV2	-	TRBJ1-1	-	CASSDIWERSTEAFF	TGTGCCAGCAGTGATATCTGGGAGCGAAGCACTGAAGCTTTCTTT
TRBV27	-	TRBJ2-2	-	CASSFFIGGRTGELFF	TGTGCCAGCAGTTTTTTTATAGGAGGGAGGACCGGGGAGCTGTTTTTT